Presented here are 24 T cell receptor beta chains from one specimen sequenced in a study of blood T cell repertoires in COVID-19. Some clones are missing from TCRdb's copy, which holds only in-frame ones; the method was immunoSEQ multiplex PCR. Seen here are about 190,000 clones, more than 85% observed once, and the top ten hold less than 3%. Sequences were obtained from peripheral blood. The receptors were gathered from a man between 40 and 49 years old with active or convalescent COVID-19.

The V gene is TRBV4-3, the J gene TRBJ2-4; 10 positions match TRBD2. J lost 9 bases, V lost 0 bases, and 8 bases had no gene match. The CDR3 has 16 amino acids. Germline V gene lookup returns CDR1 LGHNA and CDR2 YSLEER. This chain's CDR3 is CASSQDSSGGVGIQYF. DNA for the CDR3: TGCGCCAGCAGCCAAGATTCGAGCGGGGGGGTCGGCATTCAGTACTTC.

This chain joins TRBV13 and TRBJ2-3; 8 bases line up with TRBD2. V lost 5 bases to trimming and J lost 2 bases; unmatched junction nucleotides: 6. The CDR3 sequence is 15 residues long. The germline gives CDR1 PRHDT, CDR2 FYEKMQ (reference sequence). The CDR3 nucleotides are TGTGCCAGCAGCCCACGGGGGGGGAACACAGATACGCAGTATTTT. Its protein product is CASSPRGGNTDTQYF. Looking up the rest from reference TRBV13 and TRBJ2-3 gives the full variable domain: AAGVIQSPRHLIKEKRETATLKCYPIPRHDTVYWYQQGPGQDPQFLISFYEKMQSDKGSIPDRFSAQQFSDYHSELNMSSLELGDSALYFCASSPRGGNTDTQYFGPGTRLTVL.

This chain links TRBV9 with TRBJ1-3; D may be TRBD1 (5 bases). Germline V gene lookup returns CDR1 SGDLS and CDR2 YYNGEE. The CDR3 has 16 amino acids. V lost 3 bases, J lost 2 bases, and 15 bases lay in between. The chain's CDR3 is CASSALQGVTGNTIYF. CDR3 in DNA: TGTGCCAGCAGCGCCCTCCAAGGGGTAACTGGAAACACCATATATTTT.

CDR3 DNA sequence: TGCGCCAGCAGCCAAGGGGGTAGCGGGGGAGTTTGGGAGCAGTACTTC. It codes for CASSQGGSGGVWEQYF. This chain connects TRBV4-3 to TRBJ2-7; 9 bases match TRBD2. The CDR3 contains 16 residues. The germline CDR1 and CDR2 sequences are LGHNA and YSLEER. V was clipped by 1 base and J by 7 bases; unmatched bases: 11.

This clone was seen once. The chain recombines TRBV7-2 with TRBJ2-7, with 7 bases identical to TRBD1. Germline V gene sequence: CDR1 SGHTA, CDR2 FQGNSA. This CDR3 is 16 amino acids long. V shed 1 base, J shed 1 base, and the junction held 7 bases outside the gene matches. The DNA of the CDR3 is TGTGCCAGCAGCTTAGGGTGGGGACAGCCGTCCTACGAGCAGTACTTC. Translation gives CASSLGWGQPSYEQYF.

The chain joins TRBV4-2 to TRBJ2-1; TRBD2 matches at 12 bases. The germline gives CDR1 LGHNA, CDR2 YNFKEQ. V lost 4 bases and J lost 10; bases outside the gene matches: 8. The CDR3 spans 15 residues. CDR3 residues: CASSRLAGGQNEQFF. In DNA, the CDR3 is TGTGCCAGCAGCCGGCTAGCGGGGGGGCAAAACGAGCAGTTCTTC.

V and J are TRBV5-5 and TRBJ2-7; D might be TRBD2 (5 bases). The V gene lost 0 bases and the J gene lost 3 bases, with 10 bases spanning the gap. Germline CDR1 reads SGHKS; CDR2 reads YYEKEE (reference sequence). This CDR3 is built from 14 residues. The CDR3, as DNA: TGTGCCAGCAGCTTGGGAGGGCCCAACTACGAGCAGTACTTC. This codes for CASSLGGPNYEQYF.

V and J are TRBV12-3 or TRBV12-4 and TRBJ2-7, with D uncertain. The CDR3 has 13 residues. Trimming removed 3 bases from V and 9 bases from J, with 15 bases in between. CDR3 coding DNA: TGTGCCAGCAGTTTTTCCCTCCCACTCTGGCAGTACTTC. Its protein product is CASSFSLPLWQYF.

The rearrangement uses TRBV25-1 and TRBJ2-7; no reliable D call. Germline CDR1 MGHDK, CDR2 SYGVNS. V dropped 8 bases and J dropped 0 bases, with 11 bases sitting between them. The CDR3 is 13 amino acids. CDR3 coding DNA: TGTGCCAGCCGACCCCCAGGCTCCTACGAGCAGTACTTC. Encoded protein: CASRPPGSYEQYF.

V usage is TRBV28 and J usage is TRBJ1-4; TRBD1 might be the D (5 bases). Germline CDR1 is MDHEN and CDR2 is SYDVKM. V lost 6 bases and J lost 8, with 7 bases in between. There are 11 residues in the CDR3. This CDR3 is CASRGVEKLFF. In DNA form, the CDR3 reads TGTGCCAGCAGAGGGGTAGAAAAACTGTTTTTT.

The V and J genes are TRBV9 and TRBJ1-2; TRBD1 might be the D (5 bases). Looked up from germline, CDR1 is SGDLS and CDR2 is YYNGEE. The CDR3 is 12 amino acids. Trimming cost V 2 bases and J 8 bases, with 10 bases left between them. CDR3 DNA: TGTGCCAGCAGCGTCGGAGGGGACGGCTACACCTTC. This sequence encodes CASSVGGDGYTF.

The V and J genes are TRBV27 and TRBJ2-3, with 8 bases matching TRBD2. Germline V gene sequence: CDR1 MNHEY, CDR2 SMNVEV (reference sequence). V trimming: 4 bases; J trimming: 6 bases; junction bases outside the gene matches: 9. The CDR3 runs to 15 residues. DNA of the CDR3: TGTGCCAGCAGTTGGGGGACTAGTCCCGGTGATACGCAGTATTTT. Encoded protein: CASSWGTSPGDTQYF.

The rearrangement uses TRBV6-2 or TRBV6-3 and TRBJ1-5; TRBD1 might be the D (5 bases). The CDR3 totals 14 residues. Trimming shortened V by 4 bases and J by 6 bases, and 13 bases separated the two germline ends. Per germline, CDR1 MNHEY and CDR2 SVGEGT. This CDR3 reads CASSFGGAVQPQHF. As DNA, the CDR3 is TGTGCCAGCAGTTTTGGAGGGGCAGTTCAGCCCCAGCATTTT.

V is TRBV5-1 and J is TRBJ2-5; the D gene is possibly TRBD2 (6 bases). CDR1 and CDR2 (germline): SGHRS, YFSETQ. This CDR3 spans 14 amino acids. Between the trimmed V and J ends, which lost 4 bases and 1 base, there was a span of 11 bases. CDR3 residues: CASSLAGIQETQYF. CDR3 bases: TGCGCCAGCAGCCTTGCGGGGATCCAAGAGACCCAGTACTTC.

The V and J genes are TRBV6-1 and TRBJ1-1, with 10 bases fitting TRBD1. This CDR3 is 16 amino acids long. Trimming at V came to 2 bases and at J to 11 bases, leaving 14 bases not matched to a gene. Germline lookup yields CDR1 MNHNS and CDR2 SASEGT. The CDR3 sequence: CASSEMVSGQGNVAFF. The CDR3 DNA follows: TGTGCCAGCAGTGAAATGGTGTCGGGACAGGGGAATGTTGCTTTCTTT.

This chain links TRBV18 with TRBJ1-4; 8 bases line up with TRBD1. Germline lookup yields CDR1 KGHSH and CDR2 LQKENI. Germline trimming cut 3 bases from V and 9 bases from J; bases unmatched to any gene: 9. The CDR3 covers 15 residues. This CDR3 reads CASSPPRDRSQKLFF. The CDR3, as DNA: TGTGCCAGCTCACCCCCACGGGACAGGTCACAAAAACTGTTTTTT.

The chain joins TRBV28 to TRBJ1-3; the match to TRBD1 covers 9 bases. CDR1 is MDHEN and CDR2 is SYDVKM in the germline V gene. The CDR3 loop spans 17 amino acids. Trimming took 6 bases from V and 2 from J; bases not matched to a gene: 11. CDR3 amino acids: CASRQAGQGGAGNTIYF. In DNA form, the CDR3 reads TGTGCCAGCAGACAGGCGGGACAGGGAGGGGCTGGAAACACCATATATTTT. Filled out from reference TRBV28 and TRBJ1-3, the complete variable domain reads DVKVTQSSRYLVKRTGEKVFLECVQDMDHENMFWYRQDPGLGLRLIYFSYDVKMKEKGDIPEGYSVSREKKERFSLILESASTNQTSMYLCASRQAGQGGAGNTIYFGEGSWLTVV.

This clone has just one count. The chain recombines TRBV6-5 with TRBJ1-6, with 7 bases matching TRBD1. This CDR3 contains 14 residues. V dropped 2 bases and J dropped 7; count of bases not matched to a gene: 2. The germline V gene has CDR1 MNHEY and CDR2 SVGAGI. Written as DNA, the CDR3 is TGTGCCAGCAGTTACCGGGACAGAAATTCACCCCTCCACTTT. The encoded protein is CASSYRDRNSPLHF.

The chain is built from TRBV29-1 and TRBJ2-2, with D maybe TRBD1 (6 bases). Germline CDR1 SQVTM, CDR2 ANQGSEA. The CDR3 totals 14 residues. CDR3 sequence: CSVKETGNTGELFF. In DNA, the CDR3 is TGCAGTGTTAAGGAGACAGGGAACACCGGGGAGCTGTTTTTT.

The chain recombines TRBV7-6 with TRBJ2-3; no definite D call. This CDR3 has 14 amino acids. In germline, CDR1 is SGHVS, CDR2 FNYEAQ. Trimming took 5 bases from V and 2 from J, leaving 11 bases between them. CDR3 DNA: TGTGCCAGCAGCCTGACGCAGGCCACAGATACGCAGTATTTT. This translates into CASSLTQATDTQYF.

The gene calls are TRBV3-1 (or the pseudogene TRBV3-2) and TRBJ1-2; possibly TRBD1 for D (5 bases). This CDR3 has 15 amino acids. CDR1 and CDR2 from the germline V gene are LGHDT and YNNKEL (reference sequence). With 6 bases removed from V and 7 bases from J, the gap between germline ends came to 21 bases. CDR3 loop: CASRGGPGPGTGYTF. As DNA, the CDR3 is TGTGCCAGCAGGGGGGGTCCCGGACCGGGCACTGGCTACACCTTC.

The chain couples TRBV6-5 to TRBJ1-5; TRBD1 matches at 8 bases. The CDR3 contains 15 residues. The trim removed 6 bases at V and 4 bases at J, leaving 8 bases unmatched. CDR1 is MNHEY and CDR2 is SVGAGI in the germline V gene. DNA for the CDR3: TGTGCCAGCAGGGAGGACAGGGAAGGGAATCAGCCCCAGCATTTT. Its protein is CASREDREGNQPQHF.

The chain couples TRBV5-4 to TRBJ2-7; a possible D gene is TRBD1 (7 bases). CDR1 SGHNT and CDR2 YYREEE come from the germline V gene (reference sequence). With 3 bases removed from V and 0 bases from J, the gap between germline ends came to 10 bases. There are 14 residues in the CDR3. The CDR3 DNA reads TGTGCCAGCAGCTGGGGGGACAGCTCCTACGAGCAGTACTTC. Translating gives CASSWGDSSYEQYF.

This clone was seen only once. The CDR3 spells CASSLDQGALGYGYTF. The CDR3 DNA reads TGTGCCAGCAGCTTAGACCAGGGGGCGCTTGGCTATGGCTACACCTTC. The V call is TRBV7-2, the J call TRBJ1-2, with 8 bases that match TRBD1. Losses at the gene ends were 1 base for V and 4 bases for J; bases not matched to a gene: 8. This CDR3 region has 16 residues. The V gene's germline CDR1 is SGHTA and CDR2 FQGNSA.